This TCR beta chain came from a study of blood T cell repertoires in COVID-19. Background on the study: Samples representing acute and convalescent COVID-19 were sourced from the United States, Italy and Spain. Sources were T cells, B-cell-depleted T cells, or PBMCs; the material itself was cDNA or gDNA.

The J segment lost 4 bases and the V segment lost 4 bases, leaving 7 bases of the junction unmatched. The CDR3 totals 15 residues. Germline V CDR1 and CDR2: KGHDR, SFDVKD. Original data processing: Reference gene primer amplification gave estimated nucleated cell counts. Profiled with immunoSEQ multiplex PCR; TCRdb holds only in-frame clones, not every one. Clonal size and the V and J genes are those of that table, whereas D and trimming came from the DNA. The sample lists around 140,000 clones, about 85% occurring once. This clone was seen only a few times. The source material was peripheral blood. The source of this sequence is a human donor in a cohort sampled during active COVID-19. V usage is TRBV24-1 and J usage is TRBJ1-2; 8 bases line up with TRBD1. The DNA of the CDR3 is TGTGCCACCAGTGACCCCGGACAGGGTGCCTATGGCTACACCTTC. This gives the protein CATSDPGQGAYGYTF.